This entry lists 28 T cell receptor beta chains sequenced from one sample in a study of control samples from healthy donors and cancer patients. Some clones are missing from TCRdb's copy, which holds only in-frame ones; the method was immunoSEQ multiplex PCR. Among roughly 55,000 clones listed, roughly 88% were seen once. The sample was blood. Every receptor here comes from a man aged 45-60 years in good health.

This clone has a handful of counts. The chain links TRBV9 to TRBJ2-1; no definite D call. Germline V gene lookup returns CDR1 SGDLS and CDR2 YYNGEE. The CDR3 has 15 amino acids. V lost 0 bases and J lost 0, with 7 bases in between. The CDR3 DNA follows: TGTGCCAGCAGCGTAGGGCAAAGCTCCTACAATGAGCAGTTCTTC. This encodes CASSVGQSSYNEQFF.

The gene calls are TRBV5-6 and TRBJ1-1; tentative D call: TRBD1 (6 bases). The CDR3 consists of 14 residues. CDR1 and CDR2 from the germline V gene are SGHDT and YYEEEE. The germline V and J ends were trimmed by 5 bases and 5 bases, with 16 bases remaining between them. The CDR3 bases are TGTGCCAGCAGACTAACTACAGGGCGGACTGAAGCTTTCTTT. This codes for CASRLTTGRTEAFF.

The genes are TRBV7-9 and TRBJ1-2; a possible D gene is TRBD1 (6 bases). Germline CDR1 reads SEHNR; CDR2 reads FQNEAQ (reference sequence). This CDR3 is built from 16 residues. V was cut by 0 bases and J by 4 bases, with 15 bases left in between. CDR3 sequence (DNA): TGTGCCAGCAGCTTAGCTGCGACAGGTTACGTCTATGGCTACACCTTC. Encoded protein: CASSLAATGYVYGYTF.

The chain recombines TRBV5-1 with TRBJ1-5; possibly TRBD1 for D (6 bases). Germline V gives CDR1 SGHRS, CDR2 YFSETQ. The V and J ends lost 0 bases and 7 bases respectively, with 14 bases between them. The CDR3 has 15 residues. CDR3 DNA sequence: TGCGCCAGCAGCTTGGGGGCAGGGGTTGGCCAGCCCCAGCATTTT. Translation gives CASSLGAGVGQPQHF.

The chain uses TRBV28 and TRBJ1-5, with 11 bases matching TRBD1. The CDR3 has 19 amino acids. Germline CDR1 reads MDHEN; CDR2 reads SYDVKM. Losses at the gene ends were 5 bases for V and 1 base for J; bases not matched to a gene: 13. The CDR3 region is CASSQGRDRGAKSNQPQHF. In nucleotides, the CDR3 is TGTGCCAGCAGTCAAGGCCGGGACAGGGGGGCGAAAAGCAATCAGCCCCAGCATTTT.

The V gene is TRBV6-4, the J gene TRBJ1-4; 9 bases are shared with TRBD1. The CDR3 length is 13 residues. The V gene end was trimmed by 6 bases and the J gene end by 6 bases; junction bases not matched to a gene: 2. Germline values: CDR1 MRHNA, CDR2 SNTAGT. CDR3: CASSRDRDEKLFF. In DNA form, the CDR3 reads TGTGCCAGCAGCCGGGACAGGGATGAAAAACTGTTTTTT.

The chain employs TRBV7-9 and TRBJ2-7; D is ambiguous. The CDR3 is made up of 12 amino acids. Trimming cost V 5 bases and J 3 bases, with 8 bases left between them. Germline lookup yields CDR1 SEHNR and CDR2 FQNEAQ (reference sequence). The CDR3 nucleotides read TGTGCCAGCAGCGGTAGGGACTACGAGCAGTACTTC. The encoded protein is CASSGRDYEQYF.

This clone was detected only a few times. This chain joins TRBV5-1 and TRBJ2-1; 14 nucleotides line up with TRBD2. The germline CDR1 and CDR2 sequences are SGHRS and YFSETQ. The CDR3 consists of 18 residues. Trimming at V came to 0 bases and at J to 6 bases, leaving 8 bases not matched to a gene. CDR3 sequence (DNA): TGCGCCAGCAGCTTGGCCTCTCTGACTAGCGGGAGGGCCAATGAGCAGTTCTTC. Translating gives CASSLASLTSGRANEQFF.

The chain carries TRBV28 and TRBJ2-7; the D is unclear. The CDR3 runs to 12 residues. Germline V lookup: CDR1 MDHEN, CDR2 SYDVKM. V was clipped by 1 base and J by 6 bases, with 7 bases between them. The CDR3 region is CASSLYGSEQYF. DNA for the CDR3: TGTGCCAGCAGTTTATACGGTAGCGAGCAGTACTTC.

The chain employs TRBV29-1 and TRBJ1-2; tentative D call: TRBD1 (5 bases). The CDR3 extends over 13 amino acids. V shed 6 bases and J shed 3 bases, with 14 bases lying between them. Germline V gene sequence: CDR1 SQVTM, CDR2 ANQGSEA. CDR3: CSVAWGTDYGYTF. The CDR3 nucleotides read TGCAGCGTAGCCTGGGGGACGGACTATGGCTACACCTTC.

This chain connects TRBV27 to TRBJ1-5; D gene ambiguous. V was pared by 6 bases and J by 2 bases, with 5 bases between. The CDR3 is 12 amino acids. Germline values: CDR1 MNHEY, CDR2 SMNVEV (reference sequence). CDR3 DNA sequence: TGTGCCAGCAGGCGGGGCAATCAGCCCCAGCATTTT. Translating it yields CASRRGNQPQHF.

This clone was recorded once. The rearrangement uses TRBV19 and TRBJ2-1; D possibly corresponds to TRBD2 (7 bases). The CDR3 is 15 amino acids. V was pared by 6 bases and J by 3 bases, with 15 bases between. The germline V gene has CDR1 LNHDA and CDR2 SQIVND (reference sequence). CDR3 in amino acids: CASSLGGAYYNEQFF. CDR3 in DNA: TGTGCCAGTAGCCTAGGGGGGGCATACTACAATGAGCAGTTCTTC.

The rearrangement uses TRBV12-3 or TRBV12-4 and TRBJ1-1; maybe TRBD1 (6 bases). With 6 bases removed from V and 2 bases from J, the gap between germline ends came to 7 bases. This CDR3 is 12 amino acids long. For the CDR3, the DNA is TGTGCCAGCAGCAGGGGAAACACTGAAGCTTTCTTT. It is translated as CASSRGNTEAFF.

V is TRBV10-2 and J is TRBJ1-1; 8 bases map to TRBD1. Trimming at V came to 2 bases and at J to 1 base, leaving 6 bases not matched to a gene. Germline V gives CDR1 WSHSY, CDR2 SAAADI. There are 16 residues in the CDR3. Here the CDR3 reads CASSEQGALGNTEAFF. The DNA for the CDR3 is TGCGCCAGCAGTGAGCAGGGGGCACTGGGGAACACTGAAGCTTTCTTT.

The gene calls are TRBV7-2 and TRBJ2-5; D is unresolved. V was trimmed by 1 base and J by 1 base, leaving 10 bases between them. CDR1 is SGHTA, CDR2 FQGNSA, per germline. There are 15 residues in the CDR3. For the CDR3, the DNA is TGTGCCAGCAGCTTAGGAGCGATGACCCAAGAGACCCAGTACTTC. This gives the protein CASSLGAMTQETQYF.

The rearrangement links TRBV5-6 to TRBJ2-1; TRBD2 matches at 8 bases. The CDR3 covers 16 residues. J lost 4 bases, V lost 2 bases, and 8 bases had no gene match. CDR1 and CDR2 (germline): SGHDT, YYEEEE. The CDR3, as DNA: TGTGCCAGCAGCTTCCGGGTAGCGGGATTATACAATGAGCAGTTCTTC. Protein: CASSFRVAGLYNEQFF.

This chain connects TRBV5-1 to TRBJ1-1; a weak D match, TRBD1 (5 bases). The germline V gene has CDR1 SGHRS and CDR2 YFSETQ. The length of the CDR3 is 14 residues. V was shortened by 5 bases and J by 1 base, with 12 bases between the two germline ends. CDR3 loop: CASRAGVGNTEAFF. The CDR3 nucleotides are TGCGCCAGCAGAGCGGGGGTTGGGAACACTGAAGCTTTCTTT.

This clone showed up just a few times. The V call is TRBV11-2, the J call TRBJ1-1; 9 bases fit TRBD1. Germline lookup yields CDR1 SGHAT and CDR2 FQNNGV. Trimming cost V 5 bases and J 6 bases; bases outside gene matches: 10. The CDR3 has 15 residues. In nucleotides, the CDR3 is TGTGCCAGCAGCGCCGCCGGGACAGGGATTTCTGAAGCTTTCTTT. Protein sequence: CASSAAGTGISEAFF. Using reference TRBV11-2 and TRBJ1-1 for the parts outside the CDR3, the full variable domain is EAGVAQSPRYKIIEKRQSVAFWCNPISGHATLYWYQQILGQGPKLLIQFQNNGVVDDSQLPKDRFSAERLKGVDSTLKIQPAKLEDSAVYLCASSAAGTGISEAFFGQGTRLTVV.

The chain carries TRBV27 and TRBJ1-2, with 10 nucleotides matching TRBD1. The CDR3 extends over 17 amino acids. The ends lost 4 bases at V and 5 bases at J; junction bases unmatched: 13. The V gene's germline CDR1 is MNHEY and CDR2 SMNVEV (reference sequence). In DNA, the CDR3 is TGTGCCAGCAGTTCGCCGTCGACAGGGGGCGCCAGTTATGGCTACACCTTC. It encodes CASSSPSTGGASYGYTF.

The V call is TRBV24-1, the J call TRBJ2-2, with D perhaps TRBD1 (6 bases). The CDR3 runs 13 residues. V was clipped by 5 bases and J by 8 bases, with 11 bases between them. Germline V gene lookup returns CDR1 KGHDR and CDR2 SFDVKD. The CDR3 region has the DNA TGTGCCACCAGTGGAATACAGGGAGGGGAGCTGTTTTTT. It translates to CATSGIQGGELFF.

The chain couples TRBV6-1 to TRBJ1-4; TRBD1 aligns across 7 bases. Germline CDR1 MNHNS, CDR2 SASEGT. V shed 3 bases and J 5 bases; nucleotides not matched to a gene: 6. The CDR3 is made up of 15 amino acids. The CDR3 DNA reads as TGTGCCAGCAGTGACCGACAGGGCTTCAATGAAAAACTGTTTTTT. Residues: CASSDRQGFNEKLFF.

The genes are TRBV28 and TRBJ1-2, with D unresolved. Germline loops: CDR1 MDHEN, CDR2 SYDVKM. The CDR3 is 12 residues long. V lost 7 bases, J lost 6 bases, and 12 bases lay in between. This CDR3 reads CASTPGRNGYTF. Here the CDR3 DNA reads TGTGCCAGCACCCCGGGGAGGAATGGCTACACCTTC.

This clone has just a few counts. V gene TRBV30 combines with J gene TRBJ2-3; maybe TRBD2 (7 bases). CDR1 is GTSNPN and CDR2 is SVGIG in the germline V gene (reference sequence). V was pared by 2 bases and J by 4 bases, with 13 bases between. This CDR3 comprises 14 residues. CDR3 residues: CAWSQGTTSDTQYF. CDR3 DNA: TGTGCCTGGAGTCAGGGGACTACATCAGATACGCAGTATTTT.

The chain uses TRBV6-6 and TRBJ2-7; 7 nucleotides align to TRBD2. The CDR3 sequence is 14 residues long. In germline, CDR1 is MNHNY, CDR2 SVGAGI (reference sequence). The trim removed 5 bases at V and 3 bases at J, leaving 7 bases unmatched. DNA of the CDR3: TGTGCCAGCAGTCTCGGGGGGATGTACTACGAGCAGTACTTC. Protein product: CASSLGGMYYEQYF.

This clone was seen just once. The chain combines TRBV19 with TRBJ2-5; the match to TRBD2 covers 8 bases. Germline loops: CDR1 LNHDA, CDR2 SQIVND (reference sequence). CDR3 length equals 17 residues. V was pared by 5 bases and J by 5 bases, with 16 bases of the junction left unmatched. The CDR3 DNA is TGTGCCAGTAGTCTCGGGAGGCTCGCGGGAGGAGGGGAGACCCAGTACTTC. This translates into CASSLGRLAGGGETQYF. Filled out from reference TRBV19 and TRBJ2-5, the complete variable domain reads DGGITQSPKYLFRKEGQNVTLSCEQNLNHDAMYWYRQDPGQGLRLIYYSQIVNDFQKGDIAEGYSVSREKKESFPLTVTSAQKNPTAFYLCASSLGRLAGGGETQYFGPGTRLLVL.

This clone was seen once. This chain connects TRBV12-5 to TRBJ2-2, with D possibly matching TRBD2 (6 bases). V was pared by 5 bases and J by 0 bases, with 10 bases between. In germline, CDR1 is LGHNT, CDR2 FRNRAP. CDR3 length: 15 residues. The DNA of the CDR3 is TGTGCTAGTGGTCTCGGGACTGCGAACACCGGGGAGCTGTTTTTT. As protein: CASGLGTANTGELFF.

CDR3 residues: CASRPGGLAFSEQFF. The DNA of the CDR3 is TGTGCCAGCAGACCTGGAGGACTAGCTTTTAGTGAGCAGTTCTTC. The rearrangement joins TRBV3-1 (or the pseudogene TRBV3-2) to TRBJ2-1; 8 positions match TRBD2. J was trimmed by 9 bases and V by 6 bases; bases with no gene match: 13. This CDR3 comprises 15 residues. The V gene's germline CDR1 is LGHDT and CDR2 YNNKEL (reference sequence).

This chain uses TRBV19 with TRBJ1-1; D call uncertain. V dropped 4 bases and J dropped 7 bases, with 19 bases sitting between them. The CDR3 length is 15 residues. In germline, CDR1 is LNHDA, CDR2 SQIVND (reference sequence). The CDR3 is CASSTLTSVADEAFF. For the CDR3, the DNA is TGTGCCAGTAGTACCCTAACAAGCGTCGCGGATGAAGCTTTCTTT.